Following are 30 T cell receptor beta chains from one sample sequenced in a study of T cell responses to AZD1222 COVID-19 vaccine (dated by TCRdb to the early 2020s). The library was prepared using the immunoSEQ multiplex PCR assay. TCRdb provides this immuneACCESS table in a form limited to in-frame rearrangements. Some clones are lacking; in checked studies, under half of them reflect an unresolved V gene, and why the rest are absent is not known. The sample table shows 150,000 or so clones, and roughly nine tenths are seen once. In total, the top ten clones hold 1% to 1.5% of the sample. The intended sense of this specimen's time point label: about 28 days (+/-7) after the second vaccine dose. The sequences come from peripheral blood, collected 28 days after the second AZD1222 dose. These receptors were collected from an adult who received the AZD1222 COVID-19 vaccine.

This sequence joins TRBV27 and TRBJ2-7; D unresolved. The ends were cut back, 3 bases at V and 5 bases at J, with 11 bases in the middle. CDR1 is MNHEY, CDR2 SMNVEV, per germline (reference sequence). The CDR3 totals 13 residues. This chain's CDR3 is CASSFGSFDEQYF. In DNA form, the CDR3 reads TGTGCCAGCAGTTTCGGCAGCTTTGACGAGCAGTACTTC.

The chain uses TRBV19 and TRBJ2-2; 10 bases align to TRBD2. V was clipped by 5 bases and J by 5 bases; unmatched bases: 5. This CDR3 is 15 amino acids long. CDR1 and CDR2 (germline): LNHDA, SQIVND (reference sequence). The CDR3 DNA follows: TGTGCCAGTAGTGGGCTAGCGGGAGAAACCGGGGAGCTGTTTTTT. Translated, it gives CASSGLAGETGELFF. The entire variable domain, with the rest obtained from reference TRBV19 and TRBJ2-2, is as follows: DGGITQSPKYLFRKEGQNVTLSCEQNLNHDAMYWYRQDPGQGLRLIYYSQIVNDFQKGDIAEGYSVSREKKESFPLTVTSAQKNPTAFYLCASSGLAGETGELFFGEGSRLTVL.

The chain couples TRBV12-5 to TRBJ1-1; D not certain. V lost 3 bases to trimming and J lost 5 bases, with 7 bases between them. The CDR3 consists of 12 residues. Germline-derived CDR1 and CDR2 are LGHNT and FRNRAP. DNA for the CDR3: TGTGCTAGTGGTTTTAGAACAACTGAAGCTTTCTTT. It translates to CASGFRTTEAFF.

V is TRBV9 and J is TRBJ2-5, with 9 bases identical to TRBD2. J lost 0 bases, V lost 5 bases, and 2 bases had no gene match. Germline V CDR1 and CDR2: SGDLS, YYNGEE. CDR3 length equals 14 residues. CDR3 DNA sequence: TGTGCCAGCAGTCGCGGGGGGGACCAAGAGACCCAGTACTTC. Translation gives CASSRGGDQETQYF.

The V call is TRBV19, the J call TRBJ1-1; D is unclear. Germline V gene data show CDR1 as LNHDA and CDR2 as SQIVND (reference sequence). Between the trimmed V and J ends, which lost 1 base and 2 bases, there was a span of 8 bases. The length of the CDR3 is 14 residues. The CDR3 DNA sequence: TGTGCCAGTAGTATAGGCGAGGTTAACACTGAAGCTTTCTTT. Its protein product is CASSIGEVNTEAFF.

Remarks on this clone: A junction end diverges from the germline sequence, so it may reflect a read error. This chain joins TRBV6-5 and TRBJ2-3; 8 nucleotides match TRBD2. Germline CDR1 is MNHEY and CDR2 is SVGAGI. This CDR3 comprises 15 residues. CDR3 in amino acids: CASRVTSGNTYTQYF. The CDR3 DNA reads TGTGCCAGCAGGGTAACTAGCGGTAACACATATACGCAGTATTTT.

The chain is built from TRBV6-2 or TRBV6-3 and TRBJ1-2; unclear D gene. The V and J ends lost 2 bases and 6 bases respectively, with 10 bases between them. Germline V gene sequence: CDR1 MNHEY, CDR2 SVGEGT. The CDR3 loop spans 13 amino acids. The CDR3 spells CASSYLGSDGYTF. CDR3 bases: TGTGCCAGCAGTTACCTTGGTAGTGATGGCTACACCTTC.

The chain links TRBV5-1 to TRBJ1-1; weak D call: TRBD1 (5 bases). The germline V gene encodes CDR1 SGHRS and CDR2 YFSETQ. This CDR3 comprises 14 residues. V lost 4 bases, J lost 4 bases, and 14 bases lay in between. The chain's CDR3 is CASSLREGGTEAFF. CDR3 coding DNA: TGCGCCAGCAGCCTCAGGGAGGGCGGCACTGAAGCTTTCTTT.

The CDR3 nucleotides read TGTGCCAGCAGCCTTACCAGTACTAGCGGGAGCCCCAATGAGCAGTTCTTC. It yields the protein CASSLTSTSGSPNEQFF. The chain carries TRBV11-3 and TRBJ2-1; TRBD2 matches 11 bases. Germline values: CDR1 SGHNT, CDR2 YENEEA. CDR3 length: 17 residues. V gave up 5 bases and J gave up 6 bases; unmatched junction bases: 12.

The chain carries TRBV27 and TRBJ2-7; D is possibly TRBD1 or TRBD2 (5 bases each). Germline CDR1 reads MNHEY; CDR2 reads SMNVEV (reference sequence). CDR3 size: 15 residues. Trimming removed 6 bases from V and 1 base from J, with 16 bases in between. In DNA, the CDR3 is TGTGCCAGCAGCAACCCGGGACGGAAGTCCTACGAGCAGTACTTC. Amino acids: CASSNPGRKSYEQYF.

V is TRBV5-4 and J is TRBJ2-1; TRBD2 aligns across 15 bases. With V trimmed by 0 bases and J by 7 bases, 2 bases remained unmatched. Germline V gene sequence: CDR1 SGHNT, CDR2 YYREEE (reference sequence). CDR3 length equals 16 residues. As DNA, the CDR3 is TGTGCCAGCAGCTTGGGTGGACTAGCGGGGGGGAATGAGCAGTTCTTC. Translated: CASSLGGLAGGNEQFF.

This rearrangement joins TRBV5-1 to TRBJ1-2, with unresolved D. Germline-derived CDR1 and CDR2 are SGHRS and YFSETQ. The germline V and J ends were trimmed by 0 bases and 6 bases, with 12 bases remaining between them. The CDR3 sequence is 14 residues long. This CDR3 reads CASSLANSGDGYTF. The CDR3 DNA follows: TGCGCCAGCAGCTTGGCCAACTCCGGCGATGGCTACACCTTC.

The gene calls are TRBV11-2 and TRBJ2-2; D not resolved. The CDR3 covers 16 residues. V lost 5 bases to trimming and J lost 6 bases, with 19 bases between them. CDR1 SGHAT and CDR2 FQNNGV come from the germline V gene. This chain's CDR3 is CASSLWTGRRPGELFF. The DNA of the CDR3 is TGTGCCAGCAGCCTTTGGACGGGTCGTCGGCCCGGGGAGCTGTTTTTT.

This sequence joins TRBV9 and TRBJ2-5; no clear D gene. Trimming pared 0 bases from V and 5 bases from J, leaving 8 bases between. CDR1 and CDR2 (germline): SGDLS, YYNGEE. The CDR3 totals 13 residues. CDR3 in DNA: TGTGCCAGCAGCGTAGGCTTTGGGGAGACCCAGTACTTC. It translates to CASSVGFGETQYF.

This rearrangement joins TRBV27 to TRBJ2-2; TRBD2 matches 14 bases. The V gene end was trimmed by 4 bases and the J gene end by 6 bases; junction bases not matched to a gene: 10. Per germline, CDR1 MNHEY and CDR2 SMNVEV (reference sequence). This CDR3 region has 18 residues. Here the CDR3 DNA reads TGTGCCAGCAGTTACGGGGGACTAGCGGGAGTGGAACCCGGGGAGCTGTTTTTT. Encoded protein: CASSYGGLAGVEPGELFF.

This chain links TRBV6-5 with TRBJ2-2, with 9 bases identical to TRBD2. The J segment lost 10 bases and the V segment lost 2 bases, leaving 5 bases of the junction unmatched. The CDR3 extends over 14 amino acids. The germline CDR1 and CDR2 sequences are MNHEY and SVGAGI. The CDR3 sequence is CASSYRGGAMELFF. The CDR3 DNA reads TGTGCCAGCAGTTACCGCGGGGGGGCGATGGAGCTGTTTTTT.

The chain has TRBV7-9 and TRBJ2-7, with D perhaps assigned TRBD1 or TRBD2 (6 bases each). V was cut by 0 bases and J by 6 bases, with 12 bases left in between. The CDR3 sequence is 14 residues long. Germline CDR1 SEHNR, CDR2 FQNEAQ (reference sequence). CDR3 bases: TGTGCCAGCAGCTTAGCCGGGGGCCAACTCGAGCAGTACTTC. It codes for CASSLAGGQLEQYF.

The chain recombines TRBV11-2 with TRBJ2-4; the D gene is possibly TRBD2 (6 bases). V was cut by 3 bases and J by 2 bases, with 17 bases left in between. Per the germline V gene, CDR1 is SGHAT and CDR2 is FQNNGV. The CDR3 totals 17 residues. CDR3 bases: TGTGCCAGCAGCTTGTTTTACGGGAGCGAATCCAAAAACATTCAGTACTTC. Its protein is CASSLFYGSESKNIQYF.

This clone showed up just once. The rearrangement uses TRBV7-2 and TRBJ1-4, with D maybe TRBD1 (5 bases). V lost 2 bases and J lost 2, with 12 bases in between. Germline V gene lookup returns CDR1 SGHTA and CDR2 FQGNSA. This CDR3 region has 16 residues. CDR3 nucleotide sequence: TGTGCCAGCAGCTTATCCACCCAGGGTACTAATGAAAAACTGTTTTTT. Its protein product is CASSLSTQGTNEKLFF.

The chain joins TRBV7-9 to TRBJ2-4, with D unclear. CDR1 is SEHNR and CDR2 is FQNEAQ in the germline V gene (reference sequence). Trimming pared 3 bases from V and 1 base from J, leaving 4 bases between. The CDR3 covers 13 residues. The CDR3 DNA follows: TGTGCCAGCAGCTTCGGGGCCAAAAACATTCAGTACTTC. Its protein product is CASSFGAKNIQYF.

V and J are TRBV9 and TRBJ2-1, with 7 bases aligning to TRBD2. CDR1 is SGDLS and CDR2 is YYNGEE in the germline V gene. V dropped 4 bases and J dropped 10; count of bases not matched to a gene: 17. The CDR3 consists of 16 residues. Here the CDR3 DNA reads TGTGCCAGCAGCTCTAGACCCGAGACTAGCAGCACGGAGCAGTTCTTC. Its translation is CASSSRPETSSTEQFF.

The CDR3 DNA sequence: TGTGCCAGCAGCTCCCGGGTGGGGGGGCGTGAGACCCAGTACTTC. The encoded protein is CASSSRVGGRETQYF. The chain links TRBV7-3 to TRBJ2-5, with D possibly TRBD2 on 7 matching bases. The CDR3 has 15 amino acids. CDR1 and CDR2 (germline): SGHTA, FQGTGA. V lost 4 bases and J 5 bases, leaving 17 bases between the germline ends. The full variable domain, its missing parts supplied by reference TRBV7-3 and TRBJ2-5, is GAGVSQTPSNKVTEKGKYVELRCDPISGHTALYWYRQSLGQGPEFLIYFQGTGAADDSGLPNDRFFAVRPEGSVSTLKIQRTERGDSAVYLCASSSRVGGRETQYFGPGTRLLVL.

Comment on this clone: One end of the junction does not line up with germline, which may come from a read error. The chain employs TRBV7-8 and TRBJ2-7; TRBD2 agrees at 11 bases. The V gene's germline CDR1 is SGHVS and CDR2 FQNEAQ. The CDR3 covers 13 residues. The CDR3: CATLAGGSHEQYF. In nucleotides, the CDR3 is TGTGCCACCCTAGCGGGGGGCTCCCACGAGCAGTACTTC.

CDR3 sequence reads: CASSQARSHYGYTF. The CDR3 DNA reads TGTGCCAGCAGCCAAGCTCGATCGCACTATGGCTACACCTTC. This chain links TRBV14 with TRBJ1-2; unclear D gene. The V gene's germline CDR1 is SGHDN and CDR2 FVKESK. The V end was cut by 1 base, the J end by 3 bases, with 9 bases between. The CDR3 is made up of 14 amino acids.

In DNA, the CDR3 is TGTGCCAGCAGCGTAGTCGCTAGCGGGGTCGGGGAGCTGTTTTTT. Translation: CASSVVASGVGELFF. V usage is TRBV9 and J usage is TRBJ2-2; TRBD2 matches at 9 bases. V dropped 0 bases and J dropped 7; count of bases not matched to a gene: 4. This CDR3 region has 15 residues. The germline gives CDR1 SGDLS, CDR2 YYNGEE.

This rearrangement joins TRBV12-3 or TRBV12-4 to TRBJ1-3; the D gene is possibly TRBD1 (5 bases). CDR3 length: 13 amino acids. Trimming took 6 bases from V and 9 from J, leaving 15 bases between them. The CDR3 loop is CASRGTYASTIYF. The CDR3 nucleotides read TGTGCCAGCAGGGGGACTTACGCGAGCACCATATATTTT.

This clone has only a few counts. This chain joins TRBV28 and TRBJ1-5; D perhaps matches TRBD1 (6 bases). V was clipped by 6 bases and J by 4 bases, with 13 bases between them. CDR3 length: 14 residues. The germline V gene encodes CDR1 MDHEN and CDR2 SYDVKM. In DNA form, the CDR3 reads TGTGCCAGCAGGAGGGGGGCAGAGAATCAGCCCCAGCATTTT. Its protein product is CASRRGAENQPQHF. Filled out from reference TRBV28 and TRBJ1-5, the complete variable domain reads DVKVTQSSRYLVKRTGEKVFLECVQDMDHENMFWYRQDPGLGLRLIYFSYDVKMKEKGDIPEGYSVSREKKERFSLILESASTNQTSMYLCASRRGAENQPQHFGDGTRLSIL.

The chain couples TRBV7-2 to TRBJ2-3, with TRBD2 matching over 11 bases. The germline CDR1 and CDR2 sequences are SGHTA and FQGNSA. The CDR3 is 14 residues long. Trimming removed 5 bases from V and 5 bases from J; junction bases left unmatched: 3. In DNA form, the CDR3 reads TGTGCCAGCAGCCTACTAGCGGGAGTAGATACGCAGTATTTT. It yields the protein CASSLLAGVDTQYF.

This chain links TRBV5-6 with TRBJ2-7; 8 bases fit TRBD2. Per germline, CDR1 SGHDT and CDR2 YYEEEE. V dropped 4 bases and J dropped 6; count of bases not matched to a gene: 12. The CDR3 has 15 residues. As DNA, the CDR3 is TGTGCCAGCAGCGGCAGCGGGGGCCTTTCTCCCGAGCAGTACTTC. Protein product: CASSGSGGLSPEQYF.

The V gene is TRBV27, the J gene TRBJ2-3, with D unresolved. With 5 bases removed from V and 6 bases from J, the gap between germline ends came to 9 bases. Germline CDR1 MNHEY, CDR2 SMNVEV (reference sequence). CDR3 size: 12 residues. The CDR3 DNA follows: TGTGCCAGCAGTGCAATTTGGGATACGCAGTATTTT. It yields the protein CASSAIWDTQYF.